This TCR beta chain was profiled in a study of breast tumors, draining lymph nodes, adjacent tissues. The CDR3 has 18 amino acids. J was trimmed by 0 bases and V by 10 bases; bases with no gene match: 18. Germline values: CDR1 MNHNS, CDR2 SASEGT. MiXCR, applied by TCRdb to the multiplex PCR reads, yields one record per CDR3 protein. The table records tens of thousands of distinct CDR3 sequences, roughly 36% of them present only once. This clonotype was detected only a few times. The V gene is TRBV6-1, the J gene TRBJ1-5, with TRBD1 matching 7 bases. This TCR was sampled from a female donor with breast cancer. Some clones in this sample may be carry-over from other donors' samples. The sequenced sample consisted of breast tumor tissue. The CDR3 DNA follows: TGTGCCACCGGCCGATTAATTCAGGGACAGTATAGCAATCAGCCCCAGCATTTT. Its protein is CATGRLIQGQYSNQPQHF.